The source of this T cell receptor beta chain is a study of CD8 T cells in ankylosing spondylitis. One entry per CDR3 protein results from TCRdb running MiXCR on the 5' RACE reads. The table records thousands of distinct CDR3 sequences, roughly 2.8% of them present only once. This clonotype is deemed medium-sized. The CDR3 extends over 15 amino acids. Germline lookup yields CDR1 SGDLS and CDR2 YYNGEE. With 0 bases clipped from V and 5 bases from J, the junction kept 6 bases outside the gene matches. The chain combines TRBV9 with TRBJ2-5, with TRBD2 identical over 8 bases. The clonotype comes from a female donor with ankylosing spondylitis or in good health (not recorded which). The specimen sequenced was blood, either unsorted or a sorted T cell fraction (not recorded which). CDR3 residues: CASSVAGGPEETQYF. In nucleotides, the CDR3 is TGTGCCAGCAGCGTAGCGGGAGGGCCGGAGGAGACCCAGTACTTC.